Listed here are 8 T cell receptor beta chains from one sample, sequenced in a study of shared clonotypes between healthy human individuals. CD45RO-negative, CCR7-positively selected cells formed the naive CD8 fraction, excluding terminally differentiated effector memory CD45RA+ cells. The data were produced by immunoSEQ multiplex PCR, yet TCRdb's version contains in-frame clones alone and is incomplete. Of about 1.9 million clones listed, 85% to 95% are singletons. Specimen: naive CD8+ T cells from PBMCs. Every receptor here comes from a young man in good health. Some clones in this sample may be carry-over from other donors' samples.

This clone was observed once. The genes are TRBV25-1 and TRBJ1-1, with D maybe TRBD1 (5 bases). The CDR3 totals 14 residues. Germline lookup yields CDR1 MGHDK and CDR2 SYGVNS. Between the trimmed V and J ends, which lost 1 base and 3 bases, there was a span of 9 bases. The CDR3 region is CASSESRAHTEAFF. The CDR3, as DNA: TGTGCCAGCAGTGAATCCAGGGCTCACACTGAAGCTTTCTTT.

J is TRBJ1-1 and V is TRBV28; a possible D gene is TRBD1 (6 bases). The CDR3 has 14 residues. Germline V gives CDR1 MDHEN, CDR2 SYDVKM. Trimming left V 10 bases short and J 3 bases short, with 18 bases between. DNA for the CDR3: TGTGCCACCGGACCGAGGGGGGAATACACTGAAGCTTTCTTT. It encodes CATGPRGEYTEAFF.

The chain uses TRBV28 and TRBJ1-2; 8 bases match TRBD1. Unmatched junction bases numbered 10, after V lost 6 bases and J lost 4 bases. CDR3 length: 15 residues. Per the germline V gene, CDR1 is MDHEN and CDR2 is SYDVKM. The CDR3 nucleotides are TGTGCCAGCAGGAGACAGGGGCCGAAATCCTATGGCTACACCTTC. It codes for CASRRQGPKSYGYTF.

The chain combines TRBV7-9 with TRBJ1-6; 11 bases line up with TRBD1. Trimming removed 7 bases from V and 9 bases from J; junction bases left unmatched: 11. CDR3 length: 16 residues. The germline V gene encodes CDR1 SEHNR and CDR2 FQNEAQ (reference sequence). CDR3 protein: CASTTQGQGAPSPLHF. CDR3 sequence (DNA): TGTGCCAGCACAACCCAAGGACAGGGGGCGCCTTCACCCCTCCACTTT.

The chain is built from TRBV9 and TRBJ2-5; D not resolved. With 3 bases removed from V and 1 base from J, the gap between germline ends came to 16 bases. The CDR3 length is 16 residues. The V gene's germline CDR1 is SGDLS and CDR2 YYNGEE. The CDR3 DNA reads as TGTGCCAGCAGCGCCCTAGGTGGGTCGGGCCAAGAGACCCAGTACTTC. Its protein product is CASSALGGSGQETQYF.

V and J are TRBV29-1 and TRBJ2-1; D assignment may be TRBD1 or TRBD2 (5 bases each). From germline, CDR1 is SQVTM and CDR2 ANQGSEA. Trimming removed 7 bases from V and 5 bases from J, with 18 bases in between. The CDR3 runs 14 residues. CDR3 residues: CSAPRGRGDNEQFF. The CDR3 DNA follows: TGCAGCGCCCCCCGGGGTAGGGGAGACAATGAGCAGTTCTTC.

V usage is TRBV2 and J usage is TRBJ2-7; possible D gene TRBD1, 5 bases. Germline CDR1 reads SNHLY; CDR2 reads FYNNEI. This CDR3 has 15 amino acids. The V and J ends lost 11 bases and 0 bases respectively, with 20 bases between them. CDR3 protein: CAVVGGAESSYEQYF. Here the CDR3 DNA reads TGTGCCGTAGTGGGTGGGGCGGAGAGCTCCTACGAGCAGTACTTC.

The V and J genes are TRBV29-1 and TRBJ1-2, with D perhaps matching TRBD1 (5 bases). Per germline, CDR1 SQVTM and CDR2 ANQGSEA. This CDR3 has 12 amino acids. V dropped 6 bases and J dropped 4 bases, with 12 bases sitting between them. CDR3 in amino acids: CSVSSGTYGYTF. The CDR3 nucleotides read TGCAGCGTGTCCTCCGGGACCTATGGCTACACCTTC.